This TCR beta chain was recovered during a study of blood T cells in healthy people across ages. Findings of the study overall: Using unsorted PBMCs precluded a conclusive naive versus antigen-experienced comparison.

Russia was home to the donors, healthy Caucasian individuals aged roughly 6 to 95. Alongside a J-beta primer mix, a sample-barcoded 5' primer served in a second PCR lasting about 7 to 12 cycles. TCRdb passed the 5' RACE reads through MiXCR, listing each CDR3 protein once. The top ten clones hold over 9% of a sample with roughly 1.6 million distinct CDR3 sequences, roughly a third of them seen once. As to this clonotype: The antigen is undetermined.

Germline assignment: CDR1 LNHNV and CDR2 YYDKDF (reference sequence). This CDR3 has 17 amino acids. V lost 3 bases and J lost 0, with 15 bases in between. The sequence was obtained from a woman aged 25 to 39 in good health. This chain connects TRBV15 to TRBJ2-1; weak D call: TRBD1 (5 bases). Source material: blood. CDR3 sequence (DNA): TGTGCCACCAGCAGGGTCCGTGACAGAAGCTCCTACAATGAGCAGTTCTTC. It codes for CATSRVRDRSSYNEQFF.